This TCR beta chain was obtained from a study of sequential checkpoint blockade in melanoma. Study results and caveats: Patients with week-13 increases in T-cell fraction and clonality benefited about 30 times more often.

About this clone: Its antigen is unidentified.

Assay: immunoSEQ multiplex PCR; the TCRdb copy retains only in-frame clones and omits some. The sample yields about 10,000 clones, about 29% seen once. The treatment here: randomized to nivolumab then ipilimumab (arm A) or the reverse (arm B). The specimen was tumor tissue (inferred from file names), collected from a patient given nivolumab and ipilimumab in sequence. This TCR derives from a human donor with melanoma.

CDR3 loop: CASSQGSRDLGEKLFF. In DNA, the CDR3 is TGCGCCAGCAGCCAAGGTTCCAGGGATCTAGGCGAAAAACTGTTTTTT. V and J are TRBV23-1 and TRBJ1-4; possible D gene TRBD1, 5 bases. TRBV23-1 is known as an ORF, though its function is uncertain. Trimming removed 6 bases from V and 8 bases from J, with 22 bases in between. The CDR3 has 16 residues.